This T cell receptor beta chain was sequenced during a study of blood T cell repertoires in COVID-19. Generated by immunoSEQ multiplex PCR, the TCRdb table keeps only in-frame clones and is missing some. The repertoire holds more than 250,000 clones, approximately 90% seen once, with under 2% in the top ten. It was during active infection that Seattle patients were enrolled and then longitudinally followed. The CDR3 runs 13 residues. Trimming removed 1 base at V and 6 bases at J, with 10 bases between. Per germline, CDR1 SGHTS and CDR2 YDEGEE. The source is a woman in her 30s with COVID-19, enrolled during active disease. The genes are TRBV5-8 and TRBJ1-2; D remains unclear. The sequencing input was peripheral blood. CDR3 sequence (DNA): TGTGCCAGCAGCTTGCGGCCAGAGGATGGCTACACCTTC. Its protein is CASSLRPEDGYTF.